These 4 T cell receptor beta chains came from one sample sequenced in a study of human T cells and chemical hapten exposure. The time point was: patch test 1, 2 weeks after DPC sensitization. Treatment here: therapeutic diphenylcyclopropenone sensitization with weekly scalp DPC. TCRdb itself ran the RACE reads through MiXCR, one entry per CDR3 protein. The top ten clones hold about 2.1% of a sample with 380,000 or so distinct CDR3 sequences, more than 4.5% of them seen once. Sequencing was performed on whole blood, taken in connection with sensitization to the hapten diphenylcyclopropenone (DPC). All receptors derive from a woman aged 50 to 65 with alopecia areata. Some clones in this sample may be carry-over from other donors' samples.

This clonotype was recorded a few times. The V gene is TRBV20-1, the J gene TRBJ2-7; no clear D gene. V was shortened by 5 bases and J by 5 bases, with 10 bases between the two germline ends. Germline assignment: CDR1 DFQATT and CDR2 SNEGSKA (reference sequence). The CDR3 covers 11 residues. CDR3: CSAPASDEQYF. The DNA for the CDR3 is TGCAGTGCTCCCGCGTCCGACGAGCAGTACTTC.

This clonotype has ten or more counts. CDR3 sequence: CSARASGDYEQFF. The CDR3, as DNA: TGCAGTGCTAGGGCTAGCGGGGACTATGAGCAGTTCTTC. The rearrangement joins TRBV20-1 to TRBJ2-1; 9 nucleotides line up with TRBD2. Unmatched junction bases numbered 5, after V lost 3 bases and J lost 8 bases. Per germline, CDR1 DFQATT and CDR2 SNEGSKA (reference sequence). This CDR3 comprises 13 residues.

This clonotype was seen ten or more times. The chain recombines TRBV20-1 with TRBJ1-6; D not certain. CDR1 is DFQATT and CDR2 is SNEGSKA in the germline V gene (reference sequence). This CDR3 contains 13 residues. Between the trimmed V and J ends, which lost 4 bases and 10 bases, there was a span of 14 bases. The CDR3 coding sequence is TGCAGTGCTACAACCCTGGAGGGCTCACCCCTCCACTTT. Translating it yields CSATTLEGSPLHF.

This clonotype has at least ten counts. This chain's CDR3 is CASSGMVDEQFF. Here the CDR3 DNA reads TGTGCCAGCAGTGGGATGGTGGATGAGCAGTTCTTC. V usage is TRBV27 and J usage is TRBJ2-1; the D is unclear. This CDR3 has 12 amino acids. The germline CDR1 and CDR2 sequences are MNHEY and SMNVEV (reference sequence). Trimming removed 5 bases at V and 8 bases at J, with 10 bases between.